The clone carrying this TCR beta chain is medium-sized within its sample. The antigen remains undetermined. This specimen belongs to a study of spatial heterogeneity in lung cancer. Across the study: As counted in raw reads, each unique TCR and UMI combination appeared more than ten times on average.

Study-level findings and limits: One measure, the expanded intratumoral alpha and beta TCR count, tracked tumor mutation counts.

The CDR3 length is 13 residues. Germline V gene sequence: CDR1 ENHRY, CDR2 SYGVKD. Trimming took off 6 bases at V and 0 bases at J, with 6 bases between the two ends. The time point denotes: sample taken at primary tumor resection. The donors, 72 patients with untreated early-stage non-small cell lung cancer, provided the samples. Unsorted whole RNA samples from tumor, nontumor lung or frozen PBMC were sequenced. From the 5' RACE reads, TCRdb called clonotypes with MiXCR, one entry per CDR3 protein. The repertoire holds a few thousand distinct CDR3 sequences, with about 3.9% as singletons. This sample comprised lung tumor tissue, obtained at surgery. The V call is TRBV10-3, the J call TRBJ1-5, with D possibly matching TRBD1 (5 bases). The receptor comes from a female donor with early-stage non-small cell lung cancer. This chain's CDR3 is CAIRTDSNQPQHF. CDR3 bases: TGTGCCATCAGGACAGATAGCAATCAGCCCCAGCATTTT.